The 27 T cell receptor beta chains in this list originate from one sample, sequenced in a study of T cell changes during pregnancy in multiple sclerosis. Method: immunoSEQ multiplex PCR; TCRdb's copy keeps in-frame clones and lacks some. The sample consists of 29,000 or so clones, 90% to 95% of them appearing once. The sample consisted of CD4+ T cells from peripheral blood mononuclear cells, taken in the first trimester of pregnancy. The receptors come from a female donor with multiple sclerosis, enrolled in a pregnancy study.

The chain links TRBV11-2 to TRBJ2-7; 7 nucleotides line up with TRBD1. CDR1 is SGHAT and CDR2 is FQNNGV in the germline V gene. This CDR3 comprises 15 residues. With 6 bases clipped from V and 0 bases from J, the junction kept 8 bases outside the gene matches. CDR3 in DNA: TGTGCCAGCAGAAAGCCGGGACAGAACTCCTACGAGCAGTACTTC. This translates into CASRKPGQNSYEQYF.

In this sample, this clone turned up once. This rearrangement joins TRBV9 to TRBJ1-2, with a tentative D call TRBD1 (5 bases). The CDR3 has 16 amino acids. The V gene's germline CDR1 is SGDLS and CDR2 YYNGEE. With 5 bases removed from V and 0 bases from J, the gap between germline ends came to 17 bases. The CDR3 DNA reads as TGTGCCAGCAGATCCGGGGGTGGGGGGTCTAACTATGGCTACACCTTC. Its translation: CASRSGGGGSNYGYTF.

The rearrangement links TRBV27 to TRBJ2-7; D perhaps matches TRBD2 (6 bases). Germline lookup yields CDR1 MNHEY and CDR2 SMNVEV (reference sequence). Trimming pared 4 bases from V and 3 bases from J, leaving 16 bases between. The CDR3 totals 15 residues. This CDR3 reads CASSSLGAGIYEQYF. Written as DNA, the CDR3 is TGTGCCAGCAGTTCGCTTGGGGCGGGGATCTACGAGCAGTACTTC.

The rearrangement uses TRBV4-1 and TRBJ1-4, with TRBD1 matching 11 bases. Germline CDR1 is MGHRA and CDR2 is YSYEKL. The CDR3 spans 17 residues. V lost 4 bases, J lost 12 bases, and 16 bases stayed unmatched. CDR3 coding DNA: TGCGCCAGCAGCCTCGGACAGGGGGCGTCTTCGAGAGCAGAACTGTTTTTT. Translated, it gives CASSLGQGASSRAELFF.

The CDR3 reads CASSLTTGGNTIYF. The CDR3 DNA reads as TGCGCCAGCAGCTTGACCACAGGTGGAAACACCATATATTTT. The chain combines TRBV5-1 with TRBJ1-3; D possibly corresponds to TRBD1 (5 bases). The germline V gene has CDR1 SGHRS and CDR2 YFSETQ. The V gene lost 1 base and the J gene lost 3 bases, with 8 bases spanning the gap. The CDR3 has 14 amino acids.

This chain joins TRBV7-2 and TRBJ1-6; D might be TRBD1 (6 bases). V lost 4 bases and J 4 bases, leaving 17 bases between the germline ends. This CDR3 region has 17 residues. CDR1 is SGHTA, CDR2 FQGNSA, per germline. CDR3 sequence reads: CASSSPPGQPYNSPLHF. The DNA of the CDR3 is TGTGCCAGCAGCTCCCCCCCAGGACAGCCGTATAATTCACCCCTCCACTTT.

This chain joins TRBV5-1 and TRBJ2-2; D ambiguous. This CDR3 spans 15 amino acids. V was cut by 4 bases and J by 0 bases, with 10 bases left in between. Germline CDR1 and CDR2: SGHRS and YFSETQ. DNA of the CDR3: TGCGCCAGCAGCCGGAGCGCCGCGAACACCGGGGAGCTGTTTTTT. The encoded protein is CASSRSAANTGELFF.

V and J are TRBV4-3 and TRBJ2-1; maybe TRBD2 (6 bases). V lost 1 base and J 10 bases, leaving 14 bases between the germline ends. The CDR3 loop spans 14 amino acids. The germline gives CDR1 LGHNA, CDR2 YSLEER. CDR3 protein: CASSQVGGLGEQFF. The CDR3 coding sequence is TGCGCCAGCAGCCAAGTCGGGGGTTTAGGAGAGCAGTTCTTC.

The chain combines TRBV2 with TRBJ2-3; D is uncertain. Germline-derived CDR1 and CDR2 are SNHLY and FYNNEI. The germline V and J ends were trimmed by 4 bases and 6 bases, with 5 bases remaining between them. There are 11 residues in the CDR3. CDR3 DNA sequence: TGTGCCAGCAGTGCCCTGGATACGCAGTATTTT. Its protein product is CASSALDTQYF.

The rearrangement uses TRBV5-1 and TRBJ2-2, with D perhaps matching TRBD2 (5 bases). The CDR3 consists of 13 residues. Germline loops: CDR1 SGHRS, CDR2 YFSETQ. The V and J ends lost 1 base and 6 bases respectively, with 7 bases between them. CDR3 nucleotides: TGCGCCAGCAGCTTGTGGGAGTCCGGGGAGCTGTTTTTT. Encoded protein: CASSLWESGELFF.

The genes are TRBV30 and TRBJ2-7; D uncertain. V lost 0 bases and J 5 bases, leaving 11 bases between the germline ends. Germline lookup yields CDR1 GTSNPN and CDR2 SVGIG (reference sequence). CDR3 length equals 13 residues. The CDR3 region has the DNA TGTGCCTGGAGTGTAGATCAGGTCCACGAGCAGTACTTC. Protein sequence: CAWSVDQVHEQYF.

The chain recombines TRBV19 with TRBJ2-4, with TRBD1 identical over 7 bases. This CDR3 is built from 16 residues. The V gene end was trimmed by 4 bases and the J gene end by 2 bases; junction bases not matched to a gene: 8. Germline CDR1 and CDR2: LNHDA and SQIVND (reference sequence). The CDR3 nucleotides are TGTGCCAGTAGTAGACTACAGGGGTTGTCCAAAAACATTCAGTACTTC. Its protein product is CASSRLQGLSKNIQYF.

V is TRBV11-2 and J is TRBJ2-5; D might be TRBD1 (6 bases). V dropped 3 bases and J dropped 5 bases, with 7 bases sitting between them. The CDR3 has 12 amino acids. Germline CDR1 reads SGHAT; CDR2 reads FQNNGV. Here the CDR3 reads CASSLGAETQYF. Written as DNA, the CDR3 is TGTGCCAGCAGCTTGGGGGCTGAGACCCAGTACTTC.

This clone was seen just once. The gene calls are TRBV5-1 and TRBJ1-1; TRBD1 agrees at 8 bases. V shed 4 bases and J 5 bases; nucleotides not matched to a gene: 10. Germline V gene data show CDR1 as SGHRS and CDR2 as YFSETQ. This CDR3 has 15 amino acids. The CDR3 sequence is CASSGQGARLTEAFF. The CDR3 nucleotides are TGCGCCAGCAGCGGGCAGGGGGCGCGATTAACTGAAGCTTTCTTT.

This rearrangement joins TRBV15 to TRBJ1-5; no clear D gene. Trimming stripped 0 bases from V and 2 bases from J, with 14 bases between. The CDR3 runs to 17 residues. Germline V gives CDR1 LNHNV, CDR2 YYDKDF (reference sequence). The CDR3 region is CATSRDSAGWGNQPQHF. The CDR3, as DNA: TGTGCCACCAGCAGAGATTCGGCAGGCTGGGGCAATCAGCCCCAGCATTTT.

In DNA, the CDR3 is TGTGCCACCAGCAAACCGGGACAGGGGGCTTTCGCTAATGAAAAACTGTTTTTT. Amino acid sequence: CATSKPGQGAFANEKLFF. This sequence joins TRBV15 and TRBJ1-4; 12 nucleotides match TRBD1. This CDR3 region has 18 residues. Looked up from germline, CDR1 is LNHNV and CDR2 is YYDKDF (reference sequence). J gave up 3 bases and V 4 bases, and 9 bases lay outside the gene matches.

This clone was detected only once. The chain recombines TRBV9 with TRBJ2-5; 8 bases are a match to TRBD2. This CDR3 has 18 amino acids. V lost 4 bases and J lost 1; bases outside the gene matches: 15. CDR1 SGDLS and CDR2 YYNGEE come from the germline V gene. CDR3 residues: CASSTHPGGAGGQETQYF. The CDR3 region has the DNA TGTGCCAGCAGCACTCATCCGGGGGGGGCAGGAGGCCAAGAGACCCAGTACTTC.

The CDR3 reads CASSSGQGIYEQYF. CDR3 nucleotides: TGTGCCAGCTCATCGGGACAGGGGATCTACGAGCAGTACTTC. This chain joins TRBV18 and TRBJ2-7; 10 bases align to TRBD1. The germline V gene has CDR1 KGHSH and CDR2 LQKENI. The CDR3 has 14 residues. Trimming cost V 5 bases and J 3 bases; bases outside gene matches: 4.

The CDR3 nucleotides are TGTGCTAGTGCCCCGGACCTGGAGGGCGGGGAGCTGTTTTTT. Residues: CASAPDLEGGELFF. The chain has TRBV12-5 and TRBJ2-2; a possible D gene is TRBD2 (6 bases). This CDR3 has 14 residues. V was trimmed by 7 bases and J by 7 bases, leaving 16 bases between them. Germline V gene lookup returns CDR1 LGHNT and CDR2 FRNRAP.

The CDR3 DNA sequence: TGTGCCAGCAGTCCCGGGGGTTGGGTGCCGAACACTGAAGCTTTCTTT. It translates to CASSPGGWVPNTEAFF. The V and J genes are TRBV27 and TRBJ1-1; perhaps TRBD1 as D (5 bases). The CDR3 runs 16 residues. The germline V and J ends were trimmed by 5 bases and 1 base, with 17 bases remaining between them. Germline V CDR1 and CDR2: MNHEY, SMNVEV (reference sequence).

The chain couples TRBV4-1 to TRBJ1-5, with D perhaps matching TRBD1 (6 bases). The CDR3 runs to 17 residues. Trimming stripped 0 bases from V and 3 bases from J, with 15 bases between. The germline gives CDR1 MGHRA, CDR2 YSYEKL. This CDR3 is CASSQEAGGFVNQPQHF. The CDR3 DNA reads TGCGCCAGCAGCCAAGAAGCGGGGGGCTTTGTCAATCAGCCCCAGCATTTT.

The rearrangement joins TRBV5-6 to TRBJ2-2; D is ambiguous. This CDR3 has 12 residues. Trimming left V 0 bases short and J 7 bases short, with 4 bases between. CDR1 is SGHDT, CDR2 YYEEEE, per germline. CDR3 nucleotides: TGTGCCAGCAGCTTGGGAGTCGGGGAGCTGTTTTTT. Translation: CASSLGVGELFF.

The chain carries TRBV9 and TRBJ2-3; TRBD1 matches at 7 bases. The CDR3 totals 14 residues. The germline gives CDR1 SGDLS, CDR2 YYNGEE. Trimming removed 3 bases from V and 2 bases from J; junction bases left unmatched: 3. For the CDR3, the DNA is TGTGCCAGCAGCGCCGGGACAGCCACAGATACGCAGTATTTT. It yields the protein CASSAGTATDTQYF.

The chain recombines TRBV5-1 with TRBJ1-1; 9 bases match TRBD1. The V gene end was trimmed by 2 bases and the J gene end by 8 bases; junction bases not matched to a gene: 4. This CDR3 is 13 amino acids long. Germline lookup yields CDR1 SGHRS and CDR2 YFSETQ. As DNA, the CDR3 is TGCGCCAGCAGCTTCGGACAGGGGCGCGAAGCTTTCTTT. This codes for CASSFGQGREAFF.

This clone has only one observation. This chain connects TRBV6-4 to TRBJ2-7, with TRBD2 matching 7 bases. J lost 4 bases, V lost 4 bases, and 16 bases had no gene match. This CDR3 comprises 17 residues. Germline V CDR1 and CDR2: MRHNA, SNTAGT. The CDR3 spells CASSGPGGGGGKYEQYF. The CDR3 DNA reads TGTGCCAGCAGTGGCCCGGGTGGGGGGGGAGGTAAATACGAGCAGTACTTC.

V is TRBV7-2 and J is TRBJ2-3; D possibly corresponds to TRBD2 (5 bases). The CDR3 totals 15 residues. Trimming removed 5 bases from V and 2 bases from J, with 14 bases in between. CDR1 is SGHTA, CDR2 FQGNSA, per germline. The CDR3: CASSPRTSTTDTQYF. For the CDR3, the DNA is TGTGCCAGCAGCCCGCGGACTTCGACCACAGATACGCAGTATTTT.

The rearrangement joins TRBV9 to TRBJ1-5; the D is unclear. The V end was cut by 3 bases, the J end by 4 bases, with 11 bases between. The CDR3 loop spans 14 amino acids. Per germline, CDR1 SGDLS and CDR2 YYNGEE. Here the CDR3 reads CASSAGFRNQPQHF. The DNA of the CDR3 is TGTGCCAGCAGCGCAGGCTTTCGGAATCAGCCCCAGCATTTT.